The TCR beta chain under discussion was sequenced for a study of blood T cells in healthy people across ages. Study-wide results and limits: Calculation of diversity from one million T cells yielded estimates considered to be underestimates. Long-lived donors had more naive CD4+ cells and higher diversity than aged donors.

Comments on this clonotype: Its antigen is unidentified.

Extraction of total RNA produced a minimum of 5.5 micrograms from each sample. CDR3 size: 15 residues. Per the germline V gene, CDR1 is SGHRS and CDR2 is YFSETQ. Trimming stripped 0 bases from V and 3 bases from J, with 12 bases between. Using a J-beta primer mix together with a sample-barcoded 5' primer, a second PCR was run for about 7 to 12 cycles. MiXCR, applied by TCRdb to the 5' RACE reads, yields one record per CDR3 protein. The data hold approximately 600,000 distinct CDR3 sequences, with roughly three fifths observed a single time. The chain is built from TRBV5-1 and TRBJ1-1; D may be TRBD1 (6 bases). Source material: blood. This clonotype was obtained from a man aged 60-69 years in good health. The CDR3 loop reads CASSLVPGQHTEAFF. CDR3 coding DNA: TGCGCCAGCAGCTTGGTTCCGGGACAACACACTGAAGCTTTCTTT.